The 8 T cell receptor beta chains reported below all come from one sample, sequenced in a study of cytomegalovirus exposure and HLA in healthy donors. The PCR was carried out with 60 Vbeta primers and 13 Jbeta primers. TCRdb's copy holds only in-frame clones and misses some; the assay was immunoSEQ multiplex PCR. The sample includes roughly 120,000 clones, roughly 15% seen only once; the top ten take under 2.5%. The sequenced material came from PBMCs. Receptor source: a woman in her late teens or twenties in good health and CMV-seronegative.

The CDR3 DNA reads as TGTGCCAGCAGTCTTTGGGGGAGGACTGAAGCTTTCTTT. Translated: CASSLWGRTEAFF. The V and J genes are TRBV6-5 and TRBJ1-1; D is perhaps TRBD1 (5 bases). This CDR3 spans 13 amino acids. CDR1 and CDR2 from the germline V gene are MNHEY and SVGAGI. V was clipped by 5 bases and J by 5 bases, with 12 bases between them.

This clone was counted only a few times. CDR3 protein: CASSQTSGTNEQFF. The DNA for the CDR3 is TGTGCCAGCAGCCAGACTAGCGGGACCAATGAGCAGTTCTTC. The J gene is TRBJ2-1, the V gene TRBV5-6, with 11 bases fitting TRBD2. The CDR3 has 14 amino acids. The V gene's germline CDR1 is SGHDT and CDR2 YYEEEE. V was pared by 4 bases and J by 6 bases, with 3 bases of the junction left unmatched.

The genes are TRBV2 and TRBJ2-2; 12 bases are a match to TRBD2. Germline-derived CDR1 and CDR2 are SNHLY and FYNNEI. Trimming at V came to 5 bases and at J to 0 bases, leaving 1 base not matched to a gene. The CDR3 sequence is 16 residues long. The CDR3 DNA reads as TGTGCCAGCAGTCCTAGCGGGAGGGCGAACACCGGGGAGCTGTTTTTT. It yields the protein CASSPSGRANTGELFF.

This clone was counted a few times. This chain uses TRBV29-1 with TRBJ2-2; 8 positions match TRBD2. Germline loops: CDR1 SQVTM, CDR2 ANQGSEA. The CDR3 extends over 15 amino acids. The ends lost 4 bases at V and 7 bases at J; junction bases unmatched: 11. The CDR3 loop is CSVALVRGADGELFF. In DNA, the CDR3 is TGCAGCGTTGCTTTGGTGCGGGGGGCCGACGGGGAGCTGTTTTTT.

The chain has TRBV5-1 and TRBJ2-5; unclear D gene. V lost 4 bases and J 1 base, leaving 8 bases between the germline ends. This CDR3 spans 13 amino acids. Germline V CDR1 and CDR2: SGHRS, YFSETQ. The CDR3 region is CASSPQPQETQYF. In nucleotides, the CDR3 is TGCGCCAGCAGCCCACAACCCCAAGAGACCCAGTACTTC.

Only one count was recorded for this clone. The rearrangement joins TRBV28 to TRBJ2-1; D may be TRBD2 (5 bases). The germline V gene encodes CDR1 MDHEN and CDR2 SYDVKM. This CDR3 contains 15 residues. Trimming removed 2 bases at V and 6 bases at J, with 14 bases between. Written as DNA, the CDR3 is TGTGCCAGCAGTTTAACGCCGTCAGGAGGCAATGAGCAGTTCTTC. It yields the protein CASSLTPSGGNEQFF.

This clone was picked up a small number of times. CDR3: CASSQDRGKGQPQHF. CDR3 bases: TGTGCCAGCAGCCAAGATCGCGGGAAAGGACAGCCCCAGCATTTT. The J gene is TRBJ1-5, the V gene TRBV4-2; D is undetermined. V was cut by 0 bases and J by 7 bases, with 13 bases left in between. Per germline, CDR1 LGHNA and CDR2 YNFKEQ. CDR3 length equals 15 residues.

J is TRBJ1-1 and V is TRBV4-1; D is unclear. This CDR3 region has 16 residues. Per the germline V gene, CDR1 is MGHRA and CDR2 is YSYEKL. The V end was cut by 0 bases, the J end by 5 bases, with 16 bases between. CDR3 coding DNA: TGCGCCAGCAGCCAAGACCGAAGCAGAGGAGGGACTGAAGCTTTCTTT. Protein sequence: CASSQDRSRGGTEAFF.